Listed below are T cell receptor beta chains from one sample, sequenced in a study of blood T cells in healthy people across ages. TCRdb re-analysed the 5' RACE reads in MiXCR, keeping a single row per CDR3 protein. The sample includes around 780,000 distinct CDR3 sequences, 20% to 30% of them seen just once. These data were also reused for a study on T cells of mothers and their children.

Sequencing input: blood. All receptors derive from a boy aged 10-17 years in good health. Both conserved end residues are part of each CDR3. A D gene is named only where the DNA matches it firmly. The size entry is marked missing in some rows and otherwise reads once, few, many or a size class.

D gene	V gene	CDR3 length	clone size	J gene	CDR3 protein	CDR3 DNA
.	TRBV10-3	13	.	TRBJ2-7	CATQGSPTYEQYF	TGTGCCACCCAGGGTAGTCCCACCTACGAGCAGTACTTC
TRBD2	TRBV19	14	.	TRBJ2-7	CASSTTSASYEQYF	TGTGCCAGTTCTACGACTAGCGCCTCCTACGAGCAGTACTTC
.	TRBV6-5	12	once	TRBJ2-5	CASWAYQETQYF	TGTGCCAGCTGGGCGTACCAAGAGACCCAGTACTTC
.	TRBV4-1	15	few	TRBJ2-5	CASSLTRDTRETQYF	TGCGCCAGCAGCCTGACCCGGGACACCAGGGAGACCCAGTACTTC
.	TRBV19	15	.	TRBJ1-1	CAGSLAGLMNTEAFF	TGTGCCGGTAGCCTAGCGGGACTTATGAACACTGAAGCTTTCTTT
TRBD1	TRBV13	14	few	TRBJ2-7	CASSWTGNPYEQYF	TGTGCCAGCAGCTGGACAGGGAACCCCTACGAGCAGTACTTC
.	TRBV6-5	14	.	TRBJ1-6	CASSSRRGPRRWHF	TGTGCCAGCAGCTCACGCAGGGGCCCCCGTCGGTGGCACTTT
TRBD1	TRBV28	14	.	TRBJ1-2	CASSLGTGGVGYTF	TGTGCCAGCAGTTTGGGGACAGGGGGAGTTGGCTACACCTTC
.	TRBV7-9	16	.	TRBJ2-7	CASSGRTLRSSYEQYF	TGTGCCAGCAGCGGCCGGACTCTACGAAGCTCCTACGAGCAGTACTTC
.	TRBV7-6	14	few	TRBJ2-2	CASSSYMNTGELFF	TGTGCCAGCAGCTCCTATATGAACACCGGGGAGCTGTTTTTT
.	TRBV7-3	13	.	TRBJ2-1	CASSPGGRDEQFF	TGTGCCAGCAGCCCCGGGGGGCGTGATGAGCAGTTCTTC
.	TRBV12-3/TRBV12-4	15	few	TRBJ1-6	CASNKGWSYNSPLHF	TGTGCCAGCAATAAAGGGTGGTCCTATAATTCACCCCTCCACTTT
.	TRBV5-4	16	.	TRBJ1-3	CASSLGGPGSGNTIYF	TGTGCCAGCAGCTTGGGGGGACCGGGCTCTGGAAACACCATATATTTT
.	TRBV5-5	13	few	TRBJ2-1	CASSLGLLNEQFF	TGTGCCAGCAGCTTAGGACTACTAAATGAGCAGTTCTTC
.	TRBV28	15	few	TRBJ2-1	CASSLWEASYNEQFF	TGTGCCAGCAGTTTATGGGAGGCGTCCTACAATGAGCAGTTCTTC
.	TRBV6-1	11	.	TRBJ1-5	CASSTNKPQHF	TGTGCCAGCAGTACTAATAAGCCCCAGCATTTT
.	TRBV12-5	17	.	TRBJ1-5	CASGPNEGGRGNQPQHF	TGTGCTAGTGGCCCTAACGAGGGGGGCCGGGGCAATCAGCCCCAGCATTTT
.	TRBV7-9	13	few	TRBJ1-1	CASSATGPGEAFF	TGTGCCAGCAGCGCTACGGGTCCCGGTGAAGCTTTCTTT
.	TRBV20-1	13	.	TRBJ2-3	CSASPLRTDTQYF	TGCAGTGCTAGCCCCCTTCGGACAGATACGCAGTATTTT
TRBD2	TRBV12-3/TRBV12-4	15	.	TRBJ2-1	CASSLQTSGDNEQFF	TGTGCCAGCAGTTTACAGACTAGCGGGGACAATGAGCAGTTCTTC
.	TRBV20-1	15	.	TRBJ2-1	CSARGAPSSYNEQFF	TGCAGTGCTAGAGGCGCACCAAGCTCCTACAATGAGCAGTTCTTC
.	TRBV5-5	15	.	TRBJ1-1	CASSWGPWVDTEAFF	TGTGCCAGCAGCTGGGGACCCTGGGTGGACACTGAAGCTTTCTTT
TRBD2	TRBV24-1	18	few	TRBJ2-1	CATSDSSFAGGSYNEQFF	TGTGCCACCAGTGATTCCAGTTTCGCGGGGGGTTCCTACAATGAGCAGTTCTTC
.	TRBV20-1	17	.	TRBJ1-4	CSAPSRGQFTTNEKLFF	TGCAGTGCCCCCTCCCGTGGGCAGTTCACAACTAATGAAAAACTGTTTTTT
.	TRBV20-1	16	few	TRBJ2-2	CSARDKSGTNTGELFF	TGCAGTGCTAGAGATAAGAGCGGCACGAACACCGGGGAGCTGTTTTTT
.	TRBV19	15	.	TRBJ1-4	CASSIHTGTNEKLFF	TGTGCCAGTAGTATTCACACGGGGACGAATGAAAAACTGTTTTTT
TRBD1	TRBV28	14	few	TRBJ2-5	CASSFKGARETQYF	TGTGCCAGCAGTTTCAAGGGGGCGCGGGAGACCCAGTACTTC
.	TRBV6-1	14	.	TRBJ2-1	CASSGQVSYNEQFF	TGTGCCAGCAGTGGACAGGTCTCCTACAATGAGCAGTTCTTC
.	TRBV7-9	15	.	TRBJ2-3	CASSPGAGRTDTQYF	TGTGCCAGCAGTCCAGGGGCCGGTAGGACAGATACGCAGTATTTT
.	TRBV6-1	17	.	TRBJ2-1	CASAPSGGRSSYNEQFF	TGTGCCAGCGCCCCTTCCGGGGGCCGTAGCTCCTACAATGAGCAGTTCTTC
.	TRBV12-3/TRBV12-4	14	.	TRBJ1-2	CASSSRPDAYGYTF	TGTGCCAGCAGTTCTAGGCCCGATGCGTATGGCTACACCTTC
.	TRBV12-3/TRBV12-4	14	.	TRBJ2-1	CASKRDVSYNEQFF	TGTGCCAGCAAACGGGACGTCTCCTACAATGAGCAGTTCTTC
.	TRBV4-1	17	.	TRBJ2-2	CASSQESGARVTGELFF	TGCGCCAGCAGCCAAGAGTCCGGGGCCCGAGTCACCGGGGAGCTGTTTTTT
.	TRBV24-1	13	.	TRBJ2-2	CATRSELTGELFF	TGTGCCACCAGGTCAGAACTAACCGGGGAGCTGTTTTTT
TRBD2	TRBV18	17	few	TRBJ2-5	CASSPRARSGAVETQYF	TGTGCCAGTTCACCACGGGCTCGGAGCGGGGCGGTGGAGACCCAGTACTTC
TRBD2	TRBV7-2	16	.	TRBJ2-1	CASSTTPGLVSDEQFF	TGTGCCAGCAGTACCACGCCGGGACTAGTTTCCGATGAGCAGTTCTTC
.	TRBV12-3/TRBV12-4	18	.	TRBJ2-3	CASRHSFSGPRARDTQYF	TGTGCCAGCAGACACTCCTTTTCGGGCCCCCGGGCCCGAGATACGCAGTATTTT
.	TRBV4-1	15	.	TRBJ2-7	CASSQVGTLNYEQYF	TGCGCCAGCAGCCAAGTCGGGACGTTGAACTACGAGCAGTACTTC
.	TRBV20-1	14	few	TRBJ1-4	CSASPGGTNEKLFF	TGCAGTGCTAGTCCTGGTGGAACTAATGAAAAACTGTTTTTT
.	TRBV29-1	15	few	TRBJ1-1	CSVGSSVTVNTEAFF	TGCAGCGTTGGTTCATCCGTGACAGTGAACACTGAAGCTTTCTTT
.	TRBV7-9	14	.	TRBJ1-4	CASSLHATNEKLFF	TGTGCCAGCAGCTTACATGCAACTAATGAAAAACTGTTTTTT
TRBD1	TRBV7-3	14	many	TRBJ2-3	CASSRQGITDTQYF	TGTGCCAGCAGTAGACAGGGAATCACAGATACGCAGTATTTT
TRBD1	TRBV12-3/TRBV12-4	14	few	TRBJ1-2	CASSSSGTGSAGAF	TGTGCCAGCAGTTCCTCCGGGACAGGGTCCGCTGGGGCCTTC
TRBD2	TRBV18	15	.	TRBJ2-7	CASSPPGGGSYEQYF	TGTGCCAGCTCACCACCCGGCGGGGGAAGCTACGAGCAGTACTTC
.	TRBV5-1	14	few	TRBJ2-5	CASSGALDGETQYF	TGCGCCAGCAGCGGAGCCCTGGACGGGGAGACCCAGTACTTC
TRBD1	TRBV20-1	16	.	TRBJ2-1	CSASELTGEPYNEQFF	TGCAGTGCTAGTGAGCTTACAGGGGAACCCTACAATGAGCAGTTCTTC
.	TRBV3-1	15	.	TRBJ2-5	CASSQEGARRETQYF	TGTGCCAGCAGCCAAGAAGGGGCGCGGAGGGAGACCCAGTACTTC
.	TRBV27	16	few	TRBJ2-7	CASSLFLTGRYYEQYF	TGTGCCAGCAGTTTGTTCTTAACCGGGCGATACTACGAGCAGTACTTC
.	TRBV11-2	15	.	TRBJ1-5	CASSLDQRWGQPQHF	TGTGCCAGCAGCTTAGATCAAAGGTGGGGTCAGCCCCAGCATTTT
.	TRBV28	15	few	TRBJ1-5	CASSRDWDRLGPQHF	TGTGCCAGCAGTCGAGACTGGGACCGCCTCGGGCCCCAGCATTTT
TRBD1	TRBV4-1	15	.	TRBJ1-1	CASSAPGTGTTEAFF	TGCGCCAGCAGCGCGCCCGGGACAGGGACCACTGAAGCTTTCTTT
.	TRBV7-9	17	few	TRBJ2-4	CASSSPSGGVAKNIQYF	TGTGCCAGCAGCTCGCCGTCAGGAGGGGTAGCCAAAAACATTCAGTACTTC
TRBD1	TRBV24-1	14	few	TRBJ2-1	CATSARTGANEQFF	TGTGCCACCAGTGCTCGGACAGGGGCGAATGAGCAGTTCTTC
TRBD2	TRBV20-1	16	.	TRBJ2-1	CSARSSGESSYNEQFF	TGCAGTGCTAGGTCTAGCGGGGAAAGCTCCTACAATGAGCAGTTCTTC
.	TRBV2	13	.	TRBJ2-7	CASSDEADYEQYF	TGTGCCAGCAGTGATGAGGCAGACTACGAGCAGTACTTC
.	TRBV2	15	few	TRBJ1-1	CASSDTRPVNTEAFF	TGTGCCAGCAGTGATACCCGGCCGGTGAACACTGAAGCTTTCTTT
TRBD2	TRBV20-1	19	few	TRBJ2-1	CSARRPGTSGGSSYNEQFF	TGCAGTGCTAGACGGCCCGGGACTAGCGGGGGAAGCTCCTACAATGAGCAGTTCTTC